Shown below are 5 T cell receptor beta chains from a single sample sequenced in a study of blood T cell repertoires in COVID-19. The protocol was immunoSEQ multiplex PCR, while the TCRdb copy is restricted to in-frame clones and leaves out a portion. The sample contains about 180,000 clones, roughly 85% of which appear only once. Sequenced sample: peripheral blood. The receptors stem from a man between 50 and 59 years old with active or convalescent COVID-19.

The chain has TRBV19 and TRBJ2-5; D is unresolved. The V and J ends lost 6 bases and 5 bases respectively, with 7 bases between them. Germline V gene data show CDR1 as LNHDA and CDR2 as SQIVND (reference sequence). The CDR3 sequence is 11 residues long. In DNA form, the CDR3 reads TGTGCCAGTAGGGAGAGGGAGACCCAGTACTTC. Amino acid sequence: CASRERETQYF.

The CDR3 DNA sequence: TGCGCCAGCAGTGAGGTTGGCAGCACAGATACGCAGTATTTT. It specifies CASSEVGSTDTQYF. This chain joins TRBV10-2 and TRBJ2-3, with no clear D. Trimming removed 2 bases at V and 0 bases at J, with 6 bases between. The CDR3 covers 14 residues. CDR1 is WSHSY, CDR2 SAAADI, per germline.

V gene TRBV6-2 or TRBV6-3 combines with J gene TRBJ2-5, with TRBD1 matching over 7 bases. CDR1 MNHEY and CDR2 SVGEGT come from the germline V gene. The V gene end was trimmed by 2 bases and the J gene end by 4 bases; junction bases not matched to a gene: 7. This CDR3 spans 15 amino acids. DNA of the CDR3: TGTGCCAGCAGTTACCTCGCGACAGGGATAGAGACCCAGTACTTC. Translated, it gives CASSYLATGIETQYF.

The CDR3 sequence: CASSLSLPGELFF. CDR3 coding DNA: TGTGCCAGCAGCCTCTCACTACCCGGGGAGCTGTTTTTT. The V and J genes are TRBV14 and TRBJ2-2; D is uncertain. CDR3 length: 13 residues. Trimming removed 4 bases from V and 6 bases from J, with 9 bases in between. Germline lookup yields CDR1 SGHDN and CDR2 FVKESK. The full variable domain, its missing parts supplied by reference TRBV14 and TRBJ2-2, is EAGVTQFPSHSVIEKGQTVTLRCDPISGHDNLYWYRRVMGKEIKFLLHFVKESKQDESGMPNNRFLAERTGGTYSTLKVQPAELEDSGVYFCASSLSLPGELFFGEGSRLTVL.

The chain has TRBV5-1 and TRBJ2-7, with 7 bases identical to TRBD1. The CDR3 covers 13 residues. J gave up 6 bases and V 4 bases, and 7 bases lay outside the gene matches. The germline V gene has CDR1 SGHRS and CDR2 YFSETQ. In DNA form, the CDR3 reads TGCGCCAGCAGCGGGCAAACAGGGGCCGAGCAGTACTTC. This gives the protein CASSGQTGAEQYF.